This T cell receptor beta chain came from a study of blood T cell repertoires in COVID-19. Study context: Italy, Spain and the United States were the sources of the convalescent and acute COVID-19 samples. The cDNA or gDNA used as material had been derived from T cells, B-cell-depleted T cells, or PBMCs.

Followed over time, Seattle patients had been enrolled while infection was active. V gave up 1 base and J gave up 2 bases, with 7 bases separating them. This CDR3 region has 14 residues. CDR1 is KGHSH and CDR2 is LQKENI in the germline V gene. In the original processing: Reference gene primer amplification gave nucleated cell count estimates. TCRdb keeps only in-frame clones here, not all; method: immunoSEQ multiplex PCR. That table furnishes V, J and clone size, whereas the DNA furnished D and trimming. The profile covers 70,000 to 90,000 clones, with about 86% appearing a single time and 6% to 6.5% taken by the ten largest.

The clonotype originates from a man older than 75 with COVID-19, enrolled during active disease. The specimen was peripheral blood. The J gene is TRBJ2-3, the V gene TRBV18; maybe TRBD1 (6 bases). CDR3 nucleotide sequence: TGTGCCAGCTCACCACTGGGGGCCACAGATACGCAGTATTTT. Translated: CASSPLGATDTQYF.